This TCR beta chain came from a study of blood T cell repertoires in COVID-19. Overall study context: Sources were T cells, B-cell-depleted T cells, or PBMCs; the material itself was cDNA or gDNA.

Only in-frame clones appear in the TCRdb table, and some are missing; sequencing was by immunoSEQ multiplex PCR. The sample lists some 260,000 clones, approximately 89% seen once, with 6% to 6.5% in the top ten. The CDR3 contains 15 residues. Trimming took 3 bases from V and 4 from J; bases not matched to a gene: 0. Germline V CDR1 and CDR2: SGHNT, YYREEE (reference sequence). This sequence originates from a woman in her twenties or thirties with COVID-19, enrolled during active disease. The source material was peripheral blood. This chain joins TRBV5-4 and TRBJ2-2; 13 bases line up with TRBD2. Written as DNA, the CDR3 is TGTGCCAGCAGCTGGACTAGCGGGGGCACCGGGGAGCTGTTTTTT. Protein product: CASSWTSGGTGELFF.